The 16 T cell receptor beta chains below were found in one sample sequenced in a study of tumor-infiltrating lymphocytes in primary liver carcinoma. Using a constant-region primer together with ProtoScript II reverse transcriptase, TCR beta cDNA was made from 500 to 650 ng of total RNA. ARM-PCR was slightly modified, and three nested multiplex PCR rounds with it gave rise to the TCR beta libraries. The first two PCR rounds, nine to ten cycles each, used TRBV1-TRBV30 forward primers and a C-beta reverse primer. TCRdb independently ran MiXCR on the multiplex PCR reads; one entry per CDR3 protein. The data show about 320,000 distinct CDR3 sequences, more than 55% seen once. The study extracted blood RNA from unsorted whole blood and also extracted germline DNA. What was sequenced was peripheral blood. The receptors originated from a man between 35 and 55 years old with primary liver carcinoma and hepatitis B virus infection.

On this clonotype itself: A read error is possible here, since a much larger clone lies one base away. This chain connects TRBV29-1 to TRBJ2-1; 12 nucleotides match TRBD1. Germline values: CDR1 SQVTM, CDR2 ANQGSEA. The CDR3 is made up of 13 amino acids. V lost 7 bases, J lost 8 bases, and 6 bases stayed unmatched. The CDR3 here is CSGDRGLGYEQFF. DNA for the CDR3: TGCAGCGGGGACAGGGGGCTCGGCTATGAGCAGTTCTTC.

Worth noting for this clonotype: A much bigger clone sits one base away, suggesting this may be a read error. The chain links TRBV14 to TRBJ1-1; TRBD1 is a possible D gene (5 bases). The CDR3 loop spans 14 amino acids. V was shortened by 0 bases and J by 10 bases, with 15 bases between the two germline ends. CDR1 and CDR2 from the germline V gene are SGHDN and FVKESK. The CDR3 DNA follows: TGTGCCAGCAGCCAAGATCAGGGCCCTTGCCCAGCTTTCTTT. Amino acid sequence: CASSQDQGPCPAFF.

On this clonotype: As the CDR3 is not closed by the conserved phenylalanine or tryptophan, this likely results from a read error. It is unclear where the CDR3 begins or ends on the DNA, so no DNA is shown, and the CDR3 is as TCRdb lists it. This chain links TRBV20-1 with TRBJ1-1. The CDR3 length equals 13 residues, ends included. Per germline, CDR1 DFQATT and CDR2 SNEGSKA (reference sequence). This CDR3 reads CSALALGSTEALC.

Concerning this clonotype itself: Since a much larger clone is just one base distant, this may be a read error. This sequence joins TRBV5-5 and TRBJ2-7; the D is unclear. CDR1 is SGHKS, CDR2 YYEKEE, per germline (reference sequence). V lost 0 bases, J lost 8 bases, and 15 bases lay in between. This CDR3 contains 14 residues. The CDR3 is CASSLGNSPFKQYF. The CDR3 DNA is TGTGCCAGCAGCTTGGGTAACAGTCCTTTCAAGCAGTACTTC.

Of note for this clonotype: Germline is not matched at one junction end, which may reflect a read error. The rearrangement joins TRBV13 to TRBJ1-1, with D hard to call. Looked up from germline, CDR1 is PRHDT and CDR2 is FYEKMQ (reference sequence). The CDR3 runs 13 residues. CDR3 in DNA: TGTGCCGGCAGTCCTTCGGGGTGGACTGAAGCTTTCTTT. Translating gives CAGSPSGWTEAFF.

On this clonotype itself: One junction end disagrees with the germline gene, perhaps due to a read error. V is TRBV7-8 and J is TRBJ2-3; no clear D gene. The germline V gene encodes CDR1 SGHVS and CDR2 FQNEAQ. This CDR3 comprises 14 residues. The CDR3: CANSLAVRADTQCF. CDR3 nucleotide sequence: TGTGCCAACAGCTTAGCAGTACGCGCAGATACGCAGTGTTTT.

J is TRBJ2-7 and V is TRBV10-3; maybe TRBD1 (6 bases). CDR3 length: 14 residues. Germline CDR1 ENHRY, CDR2 SYGVKD. V gave up 6 bases and J gave up 5 bases, with 17 bases separating them. The CDR3 DNA reads TGTGCCATCAGGGAAGGACAGCTTGGCCACGAGCAGTACTTC. Its translation is CAIREGQLGHEQYF.

J is TRBJ2-2 and V is TRBV5-1, with D maybe TRBD2 (6 bases). This CDR3 region has 18 residues. Germline assignment: CDR1 SGHRS and CDR2 YFSETQ. Trimming cost V 1 base and J 0 bases, with 16 bases left between them. As DNA, the CDR3 is TGCGCCAGCAGCTTGCTTCAGGGAGGAATCGCGAACACCGGGGAGCTGTTTTTT. Its translation: CASSLLQGGIANTGELFF. The full variable domain, in which reference TRBV5-1 and TRBJ2-2 provide the parts outside the CDR3, is KAGVTQTPRYLIKTRGQQVTLSCSPISGHRSVSWYQQTPGQGLQFLFEYFSETQRNKGNFPGRFSGRQFSNSRSEMNVSTLELGDSALYLCASSLLQGGIANTGELFFGEGSRLTVL.

This clonotype was detected a few times. CDR3 DNA: TGTGCCAGCAGTTCACTGGGACTAGCGGCCCACGAGCAGTACTTC. Translation: CASSSLGLAAHEQYF. The chain is built from TRBV6-2 or TRBV6-3 and TRBJ2-7; 11 bases agree with TRBD2. Per the germline V gene, CDR1 is MNHEY and CDR2 is SVGEGT. This CDR3 has 15 amino acids. The V segment lost 4 bases and the J segment 5 bases; nucleotides outside the gene matches: 7.

V gene TRBV7-3 combines with J gene TRBJ2-3; the D is unclear. V lost 0 bases and J lost 5, with 12 bases in between. This CDR3 region has 15 residues. Germline values: CDR1 SGHTA, CDR2 FQGTGA. The CDR3 nucleotides read TGTGCCAGCAGCTTAACGGGTGCAAACGTAGATACGCAGTATTTT. This translates into CASSLTGANVDTQYF.

This clonotype occurred once. This chain links TRBV5-1 with TRBJ1-1; D is ambiguous. CDR3 size: 14 residues. Germline loops: CDR1 SGHRS, CDR2 YFSETQ. V lost 4 bases and J 0 bases, leaving 10 bases between the germline ends. CDR3 in amino acids: CASSVYSLNTEAFF. In DNA, the CDR3 is TGCGCCAGCAGCGTGTACAGTTTGAACACTGAAGCTTTCTTT.

Regarding this clonotype: Mismatch with germline at one junction end may stem from a read error. In DNA, the CDR3 is TGTGCCAGCAGCTTGATTGAATCTTCGTATGACTACACCTTC. Its protein product is CASSLIESSYDYTF. The V gene is TRBV5-4, the J gene TRBJ1-2, with D unresolved. In germline, CDR1 is SGHNT, CDR2 YYREEE (reference sequence). This CDR3 is built from 14 residues. The entire variable domain, with the rest obtained from reference TRBV5-4 and TRBJ1-2, is as follows: ETGVTQSPTHLIKTRGQQVTLRCSSQSGHNTVSWYQQALGQGPQFIFQYYREEENGRGNFPPRFSGLQFPNYSSELNVNALELDDSALYLCASSLIESSYDYTFGSGTRLTVV.

This clonotype has ten or more counts. This rearrangement joins TRBV29-1 to TRBJ1-3; D is undetermined. Trimming removed 4 bases at V and 4 bases at J, with 11 bases between. CDR3 size: 13 residues. The germline CDR1 and CDR2 sequences are SQVTM and ANQGSEA. CDR3 coding DNA: TGCAGCGTTGCACAGAGTGGAGGAAACACCATATATTTT. Encoded protein: CSVAQSGGNTIYF.

Turning to this clonotype: A read error is possible here, since a much larger clone lies one base away. V usage is TRBV28 and J usage is TRBJ2-6; D perhaps matches TRBD1 (5 bases). The CDR3 is 17 residues long. The germline V gene encodes CDR1 MDHEN and CDR2 SYDVKM. CDR3 amino acids: CASSFAGLGSGTNVLTF. CDR3 bases: TGTGCCAGCAGTTTCGCAGGGCTAGGGTCTGGGACCAACGTCCTGACTTTC.

This clonotype was picked up one time. V gene TRBV5-5 combines with J gene TRBJ2-1; 14 bases are shared with TRBD2. Germline trimming cut 3 bases from V and 5 bases from J; bases unmatched to any gene: 13. CDR3 length: 19 residues. Germline V gives CDR1 SGHKS, CDR2 YYEKEE (reference sequence). This CDR3 is CASSYQPGLAGANHNEQFF. DNA for the CDR3: TGTGCCAGCAGCTACCAACCGGGACTAGCGGGAGCAAACCACAATGAGCAGTTCTTC.

Ten or more counts support this clonotype. The chain combines TRBV6-5 with TRBJ1-6; weak D call: TRBD1 (5 bases). V was clipped by 5 bases and J by 9 bases, with 11 bases between them. This CDR3 is built from 13 residues. Looked up from germline, CDR1 is MNHEY and CDR2 is SVGAGI. The CDR3 region has the DNA TGTGCCAGCAGTAGGGACTATTCTTCACCCCTCCACTTT. Translation gives CASSRDYSSPLHF.